Reported below is one T cell receptor (beta chain). What it binds is unknown. These data originate in a study of identical twins. Broader study findings: Sequences that were out-of-frame, alpha and twin-shared displayed an excess of low generation probability.

TCRdb processed the 5' RACE reads anew with MiXCR; each CDR3 protein has one entry. The sample has about 690,000 distinct CDR3 sequences, 21% seen once. CDR3 length equals 14 residues. The V segment lost 5 bases and the J segment 10 bases; nucleotides outside the gene matches: 10. The germline gives CDR1 SGDLS, CDR2 YYNGEE. The data also belong to a second study, concerning T cells expressing NK-cell markers. That paper notes: HCMV seropositivity characterized most of the eight sequenced donors, and seronegativity one.

The chain links TRBV9 to TRBJ2-1, with 9 bases lining up with TRBD2. Sequencing was performed on PBMCs. This sequence was found in a woman aged 18-29 years in good health. The chain's CDR3 is CASRRGGLQGEQFF. DNA for the CDR3: TGTGCCAGCAGGCGGGGGGGCCTTCAGGGGGAGCAGTTCTTC. Combining the CDR3 with reference TRBV9 and TRBJ2-1 gives the whole variable domain DSGVTQTPKHLITATGQRVTLRCSPRSGDLSVYWYQQSLDQGLQFLIQYYNGEERAKGNILERFSAQQFPDLHSELNLSSLELGDSALYFCASRRGGLQGEQFFGPGTRLTVL.